A single T cell receptor (beta chain) is shown here with its context. Its antigen remains unknown. The protocol was immunoSEQ multiplex PCR, while the TCRdb copy is restricted to in-frame clones and leaves out a portion. The sample comprises around 56,000 clones, 70% to 80% of which are singletons, and around 17% rests with the top ten. Deletions cut 2 bases from V and 6 bases from J, with 14 bases between. The CDR3 contains 15 residues. Per the germline V gene, CDR1 is SGHAT and CDR2 is FQNNGV. This sample is drawn from a study of radiotherapy plus CTLA-4 blockade in lung cancer. Study-wide context: Objective responses were observed in about a sixth of patients, and disease control was achieved by around 31%. Study-wide points: Increased serum interferon-beta after radiation also reportedly predicted response strongly. Blood saw expansion of tumor-derived TCR clones after radiotherapy plus ipilimumab.

This TCR came from a human donor with non-small cell lung cancer who had a complete response to radiotherapy plus ipilimumab. The source material was peripheral blood, sampled from a patient treated with radiotherapy plus ipilimumab. The V call is TRBV11-2, the J call TRBJ1-5; tentatively, D is TRBD1 (6 bases). CDR3 DNA sequence: TGTGCCAGCAGCTTAAGTCCCAAACAGGGTCAGCCCCAGCATTTT. Its translation is CASSLSPKQGQPQHF.